A single sample gave rise to the 32 T cell receptor beta chains below, sequenced in a study of shared clonotypes between healthy human individuals (TCRdb year 2020). CD8 naive samples were obtained by positive selection for CCR7 among CD45RO-negative cells, yielding a CD45RA+CCR7+ population from which TemRA cells were excluded. The library was produced with the immunoSEQ multiplex PCR assay. TCRdb retrieved this table from immuneACCESS and kept in-frame rearrangements only. Not all clones are present; in checked studies, unresolved V genes account for under half, and no reason is known for the remainder. In this sample the table shows about 2.1 million clones, about 93% of which occur a single time. Of the sample, under 2% falls within the top ten clones. Specimen: naive CD8+ T cells from PBMCs. The sample's cell subset or site label, in plain terms: CD45RA+CCR7+. The receptors shown here come from a man younger than 35 in good health. Some clones in this sample may be carry-over from other donors' samples.

The chain combines TRBV7-9 with TRBJ2-7; no clear D gene. Germline CDR1 and CDR2: SEHNR and FQNEAQ (reference sequence). V lost 1 base, J lost 3 bases, and 16 bases lay in between. This CDR3 contains 16 residues. The DNA of the CDR3 is TGTGCCAGCAGCTTAGTAAGCCTCTCAAAGGGCTACGAGCAGTACTTC. Amino acid sequence: CASSLVSLSKGYEQYF.

A word on this clone: The sample has other DNA sequences that encode this CDR3 too. The chain carries TRBV7-9 and TRBJ2-5; unclear D gene. Germline CDR1 reads SEHNR; CDR2 reads FQNEAQ (reference sequence). The CDR3 runs 12 residues. The V and J ends lost 0 bases and 5 bases respectively, with 4 bases between them. CDR3 bases: TGTGCCAGCAGCTTAGCGCCGGAGACCCAGTACTTC. Translation: CASSLAPETQYF. Based on the CDR3 plus reference TRBV7-9 and TRBJ2-5, the full variable domain is DTGVSQNPRHKITKRGQNVTFRCDPISEHNRLYWYRQTLGQGPEFLTYFQNEAQLEKSRLLSDRFSAERPKGSFSTLEIQRTEQGDSAMYLCASSLAPETQYFGPGTRLLVL.

CDR3 sequence: CASSELPANYGYTF. As DNA, the CDR3 is TGTGCCAGCAGTGAACTTCCCGCTAACTATGGCTACACCTTC. This chain uses TRBV2 with TRBJ1-2; D remains ambiguous. This CDR3 has 14 residues. The germline V and J ends were trimmed by 2 bases and 0 bases, with 7 bases remaining between them. Germline V gene sequence: CDR1 SNHLY, CDR2 FYNNEI.

This chain uses TRBV29-1 with TRBJ1-2; tentatively, D is TRBD1 (5 bases). Trimming took off 4 bases at V and 5 bases at J, with 14 bases between the two ends. The CDR3 runs to 13 residues. CDR1 SQVTM and CDR2 ANQGSEA come from the germline V gene. The CDR3 nucleotides read TGCAGCGTTGGAGGGGAAAGGATGTATGGCTACACCTTC. Its translation: CSVGGERMYGYTF. The full variable domain, with the rest looked up from reference TRBV29-1 and TRBJ1-2, is SAVISQKPSRDICQRGTSLTIQCQVDSQVTMMFWYRQQPGQSLTLIATANQGSEATYESGFVIDKFPISRPNLTFSTLTVSNMSPEDSSIYLCSVGGERMYGYTFGSGTRLTVV.

The chain is built from TRBV27 and TRBJ2-7, with a weak D call TRBD2 (6 bases). The V end was cut by 4 bases, the J end by 0 bases, with 10 bases between. The CDR3 covers 14 residues. CDR1 MNHEY and CDR2 SMNVEV come from the germline V gene (reference sequence). CDR3 residues: CASSWYGSSYEQYF. The CDR3, as DNA: TGTGCCAGCAGTTGGTACGGGAGCTCCTACGAGCAGTACTTC.

The chain couples TRBV6-5 to TRBJ1-4; D is ambiguous. Deletions cut 6 bases from V and 8 bases from J, with 13 bases between. The CDR3 has 13 amino acids. Germline values: CDR1 MNHEY, CDR2 SVGAGI. CDR3 residues: CASRLRAYEKLFF. In DNA, the CDR3 is TGTGCCAGCAGGCTCCGGGCGTACGAAAAACTGTTTTTT.

The chain recombines TRBV7-2 with TRBJ1-5; possibly TRBD1 for D (6 bases). Germline V CDR1 and CDR2: SGHTA, FQGNSA. The CDR3 has 17 residues. Between the trimmed V and J ends, which lost 5 bases and 2 bases, there was a span of 19 bases. The CDR3 DNA reads TGTGCCAGCAGCCCAGGCCGGGGGGCGGGAGGCAATCAGCCCCAGCATTTT. Its translation is CASSPGRGAGGNQPQHF.

This clone was recorded a few times. V gene TRBV30 combines with J gene TRBJ1-2; weak D call: TRBD1 (5 bases). The CDR3 consists of 13 residues. V was cut by 4 bases and J by 4 bases, with 13 bases left in between. In germline, CDR1 is GTSNPN, CDR2 SVGIG (reference sequence). The CDR3 is CAWTGGIGYGYTF. In DNA, the CDR3 is TGTGCCTGGACGGGGGGTATCGGCTATGGCTACACCTTC.

This clone is a singleton in its sample. This sequence joins TRBV5-1 and TRBJ2-7; 9 bases match TRBD2. Germline assignment: CDR1 SGHRS and CDR2 YFSETQ. Trimming took 0 bases from V and 3 from J; bases not matched to a gene: 1. The CDR3 has 14 amino acids. The CDR3 DNA is TGCGCCAGCAGCTTGGAGCGGGAGGACTACGAGCAGTACTTC. Encoded protein: CASSLEREDYEQYF.

This clone appeared once. The sample contains more than one DNA sequence encoding this CDR3. V is TRBV9 and J is TRBJ2-1; D remains unclear. The V end lost 0 bases, the J end lost 8 bases, and 9 bases lay between the germline ends. CDR1 and CDR2 (germline): SGDLS, YYNGEE. The CDR3 length is 13 residues. The CDR3 loop is CASSVGGSDEQFF. Here the CDR3 DNA reads TGTGCCAGCAGCGTAGGGGGAAGCGATGAGCAGTTCTTC.

V usage is TRBV9 and J usage is TRBJ1-1; D is perhaps TRBD1 (5 bases). Trimming left V 0 bases short and J 8 bases short, with 11 bases between. This CDR3 contains 13 residues. Germline CDR1 is SGDLS and CDR2 is YYNGEE. CDR3 nucleotide sequence: TGTGCCAGCAGCGTAGATGGGCCAGGGGAAGCTTTCTTT. It encodes CASSVDGPGEAFF.

As DNA, the CDR3 is TGTGCCAGCAGCCGAGGAGTTCCCACAGATACGCAGTATTTT. Protein product: CASSRGVPTDTQYF. The chain combines TRBV11-2 with TRBJ2-3; D call uncertain. The CDR3 length is 14 residues. The germline gives CDR1 SGHAT, CDR2 FQNNGV. Trimming stripped 5 bases from V and 2 bases from J, with 11 bases between.

The chain links TRBV5-4 to TRBJ1-1; D not certain. V gave up 3 bases and J gave up 0 bases, with 12 bases separating them. Per the germline V gene, CDR1 is SGHNT and CDR2 is YYREEE (reference sequence). There are 15 residues in the CDR3. The CDR3 sequence: CASSSTEELNTEAFF. In DNA form, the CDR3 reads TGTGCCAGCAGCTCCACTGAGGAGTTGAACACTGAAGCTTTCTTT. Full variable domain (remainder filled in from reference TRBV5-4 and TRBJ1-1): ETGVTQSPTHLIKTRGQQVTLRCSSQSGHNTVSWYQQALGQGPQFIFQYYREEENGRGNFPPRFSGLQFPNYSSELNVNALELDDSALYLCASSSTEELNTEAFFGQGTRLTVV.

The chain recombines TRBV28 with TRBJ2-7; tentatively, D is TRBD1 (6 bases). Per germline, CDR1 MDHEN and CDR2 SYDVKM. The germline V and J ends were trimmed by 6 bases and 2 bases, with 14 bases remaining between them. This CDR3 contains 14 residues. The CDR3 spells CASRPGHRTYEQYF. The CDR3 DNA reads TGTGCCAGCAGGCCGGGACATCGAACCTACGAGCAGTACTTC. The full variable domain, in which reference TRBV28 and TRBJ2-7 provide the parts outside the CDR3, is DVKVTQSSRYLVKRTGEKVFLECVQDMDHENMFWYRQDPGLGLRLIYFSYDVKMKEKGDIPEGYSVSREKKERFSLILESASTNQTSMYLCASRPGHRTYEQYFGPGTRLTVT.

The rearrangement links TRBV27 to TRBJ2-1; unclear D gene. CDR1 and CDR2 (germline): MNHEY, SMNVEV (reference sequence). The CDR3 spans 16 residues. V gave up 1 base and J gave up 2 bases, with 12 bases separating them. The CDR3 region is CASSLLSPDTYNEQFF. The DNA for the CDR3 is TGTGCCAGCAGTTTATTATCCCCAGACACCTACAATGAGCAGTTCTTC.

The chain couples TRBV4-3 to TRBJ2-7, with D tentatively TRBD1 (5 bases). Between the trimmed V and J ends, which lost 0 bases and 4 bases, there was a span of 13 bases. The CDR3 spans 15 residues. CDR1 is LGHNA, CDR2 YSLEER, per germline. The CDR3 DNA follows: TGCGCCAGCAGCCAAGAATCCGGACACCAATACGAGCAGTACTTC. Amino acid sequence: CASSQESGHQYEQYF.

The chain carries TRBV7-6 and TRBJ2-7; 11 bases agree with TRBD1. Germline-derived CDR1 and CDR2 are SGHVS and FNYEAQ. V dropped 4 bases and J dropped 0; count of bases not matched to a gene: 5. CDR3 length equals 16 residues. CDR3 sequence reads: CASSSRDRGYSYEQYF. The CDR3 DNA follows: TGTGCCAGCAGCTCCCGGGACAGGGGGTACTCCTACGAGCAGTACTTC. Filled out from reference TRBV7-6 and TRBJ2-7, the complete variable domain reads GAGVSQSPRYKVTKRGQDVALRCDPISGHVSLYWYRQALGQGPEFLTYFNYEAQQDKSGLPNDRFSAERPEGSISTLTIQRTEQRDSAMYRCASSSRDRGYSYEQYFGPGTRLTVT.

The V call is TRBV21-1, the J call TRBJ2-7; no DNA check was done on the table's D call, TRBD2. TRBV21-1 is noted as a pseudogene. This CDR3 region has 15 residues. CDR3 nucleotide sequence: TGTGCCAGCAGCAAAGTCCTAGGGAGTTTCTACGAGCAGTACTTC. Its translation: CASSKVLGSFYEQYF.

The CDR3 nucleotides read TGCGCCAGCAGCCAAGATTGGTCAGGGCAAGCTTTCTTT. It is translated as CASSQDWSGQAFF. This chain uses TRBV4-1 with TRBJ1-1, with D possibly matching TRBD1 (5 bases). There are 13 residues in the CDR3. Trimming shortened V by 0 bases and J by 9 bases, and 11 bases separated the two germline ends. CDR1 is MGHRA, CDR2 YSYEKL, per germline.

V is TRBV11-2 and J is TRBJ2-1; D is uncertain. The CDR3 runs 12 residues. V gave up 5 bases and J gave up 10 bases, with 12 bases separating them. The germline V gene has CDR1 SGHAT and CDR2 FQNNGV. The CDR3 here is CASSKMIEEQFF. The CDR3 DNA follows: TGTGCCAGCAGCAAGATGATTGAGGAGCAGTTCTTC.

This chain links TRBV5-1 with TRBJ1-1; D is possibly TRBD1 (5 bases). This CDR3 is built from 17 residues. Germline V CDR1 and CDR2: SGHRS, YFSETQ. Trimming took 0 bases from V and 1 from J, leaving 16 bases between them. CDR3 DNA: TGCGCCAGCAGCTTGGTTCTGGGAGGGGCCCGGAACACTGAAGCTTTCTTT. Its translation is CASSLVLGGARNTEAFF.

The J gene is TRBJ2-1, the V gene TRBV7-8; D perhaps matches TRBD2 (6 bases). Germline V gene data show CDR1 as SGHVS and CDR2 as FQNEAQ. The germline V and J ends were trimmed by 5 bases and 4 bases, with 18 bases remaining between them. The CDR3 has 16 amino acids. The CDR3 DNA reads TGTGCCAGCAGCCACCCCCCCAGTAGCGGTTACAATGAGCAGTTCTTC. Translated, it gives CASSHPPSSGYNEQFF.

The CDR3 loop is CASSEALRSRSYNEQFF. In nucleotides, the CDR3 is TGTGCCAGCAGTGAAGCGCTTCGAAGTCGGTCCTACAATGAGCAGTTCTTC. J is TRBJ2-1 and V is TRBV2; D uncertain. V was shortened by 0 bases and J by 1 base, with 13 bases between the two germline ends. The germline V gene encodes CDR1 SNHLY and CDR2 FYNNEI. The CDR3 runs 17 residues.

V usage is TRBV7-6 and J usage is TRBJ2-7; the match to TRBD2 covers 9 bases. Germline trimming cut 3 bases from V and 2 bases from J; bases unmatched to any gene: 5. Germline CDR1 reads SGHVS; CDR2 reads FNYEAQ. The CDR3 length is 15 residues. CDR3 sequence reads: CASSFGREGPYEQYF. CDR3 in DNA: TGTGCCAGCAGCTTTGGGCGGGAGGGTCCCTACGAGCAGTACTTC.

The chain has TRBV27 and TRBJ1-5, with 7 bases lining up with TRBD1. Losses at the gene ends were 4 bases for V and 6 bases for J; bases not matched to a gene: 6. The germline V gene encodes CDR1 MNHEY and CDR2 SMNVEV (reference sequence). CDR3 length: 14 amino acids. The CDR3 spells CASSSTGTGQPQHF. The CDR3 nucleotides read TGTGCCAGCAGTTCGACAGGGACGGGTCAGCCCCAGCATTTT.

The gene calls are TRBV2 and TRBJ2-1, with 7 bases lining up with TRBD2. This CDR3 comprises 15 residues. Germline loops: CDR1 SNHLY, CDR2 FYNNEI. J lost 3 bases, V lost 2 bases, and 4 bases had no gene match. The CDR3 DNA reads as TGTGCCAGCAGTGAATCTAGCGGCCTCTACAATGAGCAGTTCTTC. Translating it yields CASSESSGLYNEQFF.

This chain uses TRBV2 with TRBJ2-2; TRBD2 matches 12 bases. The CDR3 contains 17 residues. V lost 4 bases and J lost 0; bases outside the gene matches: 3. Per the germline V gene, CDR1 is SNHLY and CDR2 is FYNNEI. CDR3 sequence reads: CASSGLAGVTNTGELFF. CDR3 nucleotides: TGTGCCAGCAGTGGACTAGCGGGAGTTACGAACACCGGGGAGCTGTTTTTT.

This clone is a singleton in its sample. The rearrangement uses TRBV18 and TRBJ2-1; perhaps TRBD1 as D (6 bases). Germline V gene lookup returns CDR1 KGHSH and CDR2 LQKENI. The CDR3 contains 14 residues. V was shortened by 0 bases and J by 10 bases, with 13 bases between the two germline ends. CDR3 residues: CASSPPAGAGEQFF. The DNA of the CDR3 is TGTGCCAGCTCACCACCGGCAGGGGCTGGGGAGCAGTTCTTC.

As to this clone: Other nucleotide sequences in the sample specify the same CDR3. The genes are TRBV29-1 and TRBJ2-5; 9 bases fit TRBD1. The J call may be incorrect, as the DNA end agrees better with TRBJ2-7. Germline CDR1 reads SQVTM; CDR2 reads ANQGSEA. The CDR3 has 12 amino acids. The CDR3: CSVAGTGYEQYF. CDR3 bases: TGCAGCGTGGCCGGGACAGGGTACGAGCAGTACTTC.

The chain links TRBV19 to TRBJ2-2; no firm D call. The CDR3 is 14 residues long. Germline values: CDR1 LNHDA, CDR2 SQIVND (reference sequence). Trimming took off 7 bases at V and 1 base at J, with 10 bases between the two ends. CDR3: CASTETENTGELFF. The CDR3 DNA reads TGTGCCAGTACCGAGACCGAGAACACCGGGGAGCTGTTTTTT.

The rearrangement links TRBV7-8 to TRBJ1-3, with D hard to call. V lost 1 base and J 4 bases, leaving 8 bases between the germline ends. The CDR3 contains 14 residues. The germline V gene encodes CDR1 SGHVS and CDR2 FQNEAQ. CDR3 sequence (DNA): TGTGCCAGCAGCTTAGGGACTACGGGAAACACCATATATTTT. Translation: CASSLGTTGNTIYF.

The CDR3 DNA follows: TGCGCCAGCAGTGACGCTGAGGGTACAGATACGCAGTATTTT. This codes for CASSDAEGTDTQYF. This chain links TRBV10-1 with TRBJ2-3; D possibly corresponds to TRBD2 (5 bases). V lost 3 bases, J lost 3 bases, and 10 bases lay in between. Germline V gene data show CDR1 as WNHNN and CDR2 as SYGVQD (reference sequence). CDR3 length: 14 residues.